The entry below describes one T cell receptor (beta chain). As yet, its antigen is unknown. TCR beta CDR3 region amplification was performed from RNA transcripts. First-round RT-PCR with HTBI primers amplified the TCR CDR3 region. TCRdb recomputed calls from the multiplex PCR reads with MiXCR, one row per CDR3 protein. The repertoire holds almost 500,000 distinct CDR3 sequences, about 22% seen once, with approximately 54% in the top ten. The data originate from a study of T cells in Graves' hyperthyroidism and ophthalmopathy. Uncontrolled infection, other autoimmune disease, pregnancy and lactation each barred patients from inclusion. PBMCs were collected from a roughly 9.7 ml volume of fresh peripheral blood. Study-wide points: Onset of ophthalmopathy came a median about 6.5 months after the model predicted it.

The CDR3 is made up of 13 amino acids. V dropped 9 bases and J dropped 5 bases, with 16 bases sitting between them. CDR1 and CDR2 (germline): LGHNT, FRNRAP. The chain is built from TRBV12-5 and TRBJ2-5; no clear D. The sample was blood. The clonotype originates from a woman in her seventies with Graves' ophthalmopathy. In DNA form, the CDR3 reads TGTGCTAGCTTACAAACCGGGTTTGAGACCCAGTACTTC. It translates to CASLQTGFETQYF.